This T cell receptor beta chain was captured by sequencing in a study of identical twins. The CDR3 covers 18 residues. Germline CDR1 SGHAT, CDR2 FQDESV (reference sequence). The V end lost 0 bases, the J end lost 0 bases, and 17 bases lay between the germline ends. This clonotype was recorded many times. Antigen unknown. Overall study findings and caveats: The abundant beta clonotypes from cord blood had fewer insertions, and memory repertoires had none of this.

One entry per CDR3 protein results from TCRdb running MiXCR on the 5' RACE reads. The sample holds around 480,000 distinct CDR3 sequences, 13% to 15% seen once. These data were also filed under a second study, of yellow fever vaccine responses in identical twins.

What was sequenced was CD4+ T cells sorted from blood. The sequence came from a woman aged 18-29 years in good health. The genes are TRBV11-1 and TRBJ1-2; perhaps TRBD1 as D (6 bases). The DNA of the CDR3 is TGTGCCAGCAGCTTAGCTAACCGAGTCAGGGGACCTAACTATGGCTACACCTTC. Translation gives CASSLANRVRGPNYGYTF.